This entry is about one T cell receptor beta chain. The data were obtained in a study of T cell changes during pregnancy in multiple sclerosis. Profiling relied on immunoSEQ multiplex PCR, and the TCRdb table lists in-frame clones only, not all of them. The sample contains about 110,000 clones, roughly 92% of which appear only once. CDR1 is SGHRS and CDR2 is YFSETQ in the germline V gene. This CDR3 spans 15 amino acids. The ends were cut back, 5 bases at V and 2 bases at J, with 17 bases in the middle. This material consisted of peripheral blood, taken after pregnancy. V usage is TRBV5-1 and J usage is TRBJ2-7; D may be TRBD1 (6 bases). The sequence was obtained from a female donor with multiple sclerosis, enrolled in a pregnancy study. In DNA form, the CDR3 reads TGCGCCAGCAGTCTACAGGGCTCCATACCCTACGAGCAGTACTTC. Its protein product is CASSLQGSIPYEQYF.